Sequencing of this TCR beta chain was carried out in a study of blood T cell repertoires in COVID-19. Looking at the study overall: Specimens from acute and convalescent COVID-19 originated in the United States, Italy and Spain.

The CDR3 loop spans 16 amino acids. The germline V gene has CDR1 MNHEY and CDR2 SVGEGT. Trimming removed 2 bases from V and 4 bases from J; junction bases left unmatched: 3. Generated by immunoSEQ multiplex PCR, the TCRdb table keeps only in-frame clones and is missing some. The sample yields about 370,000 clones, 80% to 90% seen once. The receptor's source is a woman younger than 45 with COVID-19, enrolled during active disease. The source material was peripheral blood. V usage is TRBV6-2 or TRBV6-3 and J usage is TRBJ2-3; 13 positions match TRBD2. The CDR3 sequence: CASSYTGLAGADTQYF. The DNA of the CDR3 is TGTGCCAGCAGTTACACTGGACTAGCGGGAGCAGATACGCAGTATTTT.